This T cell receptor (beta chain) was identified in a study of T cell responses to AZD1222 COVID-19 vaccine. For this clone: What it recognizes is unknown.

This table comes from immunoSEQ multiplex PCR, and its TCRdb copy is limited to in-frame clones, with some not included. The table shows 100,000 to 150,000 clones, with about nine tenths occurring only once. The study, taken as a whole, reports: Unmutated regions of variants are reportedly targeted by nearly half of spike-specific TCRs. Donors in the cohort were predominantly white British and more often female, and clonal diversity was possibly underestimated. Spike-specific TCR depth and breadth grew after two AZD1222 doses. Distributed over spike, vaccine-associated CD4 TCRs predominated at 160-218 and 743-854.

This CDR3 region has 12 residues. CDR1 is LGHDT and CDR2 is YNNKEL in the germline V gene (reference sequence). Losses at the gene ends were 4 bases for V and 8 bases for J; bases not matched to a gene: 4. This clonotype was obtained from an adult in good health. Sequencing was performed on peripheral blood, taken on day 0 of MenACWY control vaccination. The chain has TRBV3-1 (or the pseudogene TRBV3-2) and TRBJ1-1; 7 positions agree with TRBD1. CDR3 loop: CASSPPRGEAFF. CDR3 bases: TGTGCCAGCAGCCCGCCCAGGGGGGAAGCTTTCTTT.